The 31 T cell receptor beta chains listed next were all sequenced from one sample in a study of blood T cell repertoires in COVID-19. The repertoire was sequenced with immunoSEQ multiplex PCR; TCRdb's copy has only in-frame clones and lacks some. The sample includes about 140,000 clones, more than 60% of them seen just once. The specimen sequenced was peripheral blood. The receptors stem from a woman between 50 and 59 years old with active or convalescent COVID-19.

The chain recombines TRBV5-6 with TRBJ1-4, with 8 bases matching TRBD1. The V and J ends lost 0 bases and 3 bases, in that order; junction bases with no gene match: 1. Germline V gives CDR1 SGHDT, CDR2 YYEEEE. The CDR3 covers 15 residues. The CDR3 region has the DNA TGTGCCAGCAGCTTGGGGGACAGGTCTAATGAAAAACTGTTTTTT. Translating gives CASSLGDRSNEKLFF.

This clone was detected ten times or more. The chain combines TRBV18 with TRBJ1-5; maybe TRBD1 (5 bases). The CDR3 is 16 amino acids. V was cut by 4 bases and J by 0 bases, with 13 bases left in between. CDR1 and CDR2 (germline): KGHSH, LQKENI. The CDR3 is CASSQLAGDSNQPQHF. Written as DNA, the CDR3 is TGTGCCAGCTCACAGCTTGCGGGGGATAGCAATCAGCCCCAGCATTTT.

This clone was counted a few times. The genes are TRBV28 and TRBJ1-1; D is perhaps TRBD1 (6 bases). There are 13 residues in the CDR3. V lost 10 bases, J lost 1 base, and 13 bases lay in between. Germline CDR1 reads MDHEN; CDR2 reads SYDVKM. In DNA form, the CDR3 reads TGTGCCACCATCAGGGGTGGGAACACTGAAGCTTTCTTT. Residues: CATIRGGNTEAFF.

The J gene is TRBJ1-5, the V gene TRBV7-2; a possible D gene is TRBD1 (6 bases). The CDR3 length is 14 residues. V lost 4 bases to trimming and J lost 4 bases, with 11 bases between them. CDR1 is SGHTA, CDR2 FQGNSA, per germline. CDR3 sequence reads: CASSSLGGNQPQHF. The CDR3 DNA is TGTGCCAGCAGCTCCCTAGGGGGAAATCAGCCCCAGCATTTT.

The chain uses TRBV4-2 and TRBJ2-7, with 7 bases that match TRBD1. Germline loops: CDR1 LGHNA, CDR2 YNFKEQ. V lost 3 bases, J lost 5 bases, and 7 bases stayed unmatched. There are 14 residues in the CDR3. CDR3 nucleotide sequence: TGTGCCAGCAGCCAGGCGACAGGGTTCGACGAGCAGTACTTC. Protein sequence: CASSQATGFDEQYF.

V gene TRBV6-6 combines with J gene TRBJ2-2; 16 bases match TRBD2. CDR3 size: 17 residues. The germline CDR1 and CDR2 sequences are MNHNY and SVGAGI (reference sequence). V shed 5 bases, J shed 10 bases, and the junction held 10 bases outside the gene matches. CDR3 DNA sequence: TGTGCCAGCAGTCGCGGGACTAGCGGGAGGGGACGGGAGGAGCTGTTTTTT. This codes for CASSRGTSGRGREELFF.

This clone has only one observation. The chain employs TRBV6-5 and TRBJ2-7, with 10 bases identical to TRBD1. Trimming cost V 5 bases and J 2 bases; bases outside gene matches: 6. The CDR3 loop spans 15 amino acids. Germline CDR1 and CDR2: MNHEY and SVGAGI. The CDR3 region has the DNA TGTGCCAGCAGTCCCCCCGGGACAGGGGCCTACGAGCAGTACTTC. Residues: CASSPPGTGAYEQYF.

This chain joins TRBV5-6 and TRBJ2-4; D unclear. The CDR3 is made up of 16 amino acids. V was cut by 4 bases and J by 4 bases, with 18 bases left in between. Germline CDR1 and CDR2: SGHDT and YYEEEE. CDR3 protein: CASSPWQTLRKNIQYF. CDR3 in DNA: TGTGCCAGCAGCCCGTGGCAGACCCTGCGGAAAAACATTCAGTACTTC.

The rearrangement links TRBV19 to TRBJ2-5; 13 bases match TRBD2. The trim removed 4 bases at V and 4 bases at J, leaving 6 bases unmatched. Looked up from germline, CDR1 is LNHDA and CDR2 is SQIVND (reference sequence). This CDR3 comprises 16 residues. The CDR3 loop reads CASSTRTSGSAETQYF. CDR3 DNA: TGTGCCAGTAGTACCCGGACTAGCGGGAGCGCAGAGACCCAGTACTTC.

There are many counts of this clone. The chain is built from TRBV28 and TRBJ2-1; possibly TRBD2 for D (6 bases). Trimming pared 6 bases from V and 6 bases from J, leaving 9 bases between. The CDR3 length is 12 residues. Germline CDR1 is MDHEN and CDR2 is SYDVKM. The CDR3 bases are TGTGCCAGCAGCCGGGAGACCAATGAGCAGTTCTTC. It encodes CASSRETNEQFF.

This chain joins TRBV4-3 and TRBJ2-3; weak D call: TRBD2 (5 bases). CDR3 length: 14 amino acids. V gave up 1 base and J gave up 9 bases, with 14 bases separating them. CDR1 is LGHNA and CDR2 is YSLEER in the germline V gene. CDR3 protein: CASSQAWGTGTQYF. The CDR3 DNA sequence: TGCGCCAGCAGCCAAGCCTGGGGAACGGGAACGCAGTATTTT.

This clone was detected only a few times. J is TRBJ1-1 and V is TRBV6-5; tentative D call: TRBD1 (6 bases). The germline CDR1 and CDR2 sequences are MNHEY and SVGAGI. The CDR3 totals 14 residues. The V end lost 10 bases, the J end lost 2 bases, and 17 bases lay between the germline ends. The CDR3 is CAIRGLSQNTEAFF. The CDR3 DNA follows: TGTGCCATCAGGGGACTCTCCCAAAACACTGAAGCTTTCTTT.

This clone was counted a few times. The chain carries TRBV4-3 and TRBJ1-4, with TRBD1 as a possible D gene (5 bases). This CDR3 spans 15 amino acids. Germline assignment: CDR1 LGHNA and CDR2 YSLEER. The germline V and J ends were trimmed by 1 base and 3 bases, with 9 bases remaining between them. The CDR3 nucleotides read TGCGCCAGCAGCCAAGGGAGGGGCGCTAATGAAAAACTGTTTTTT. It specifies CASSQGRGANEKLFF.

The chain employs TRBV5-1 and TRBJ2-5; TRBD1 might be the D (6 bases). The CDR3 has 15 residues. Germline values: CDR1 SGHRS, CDR2 YFSETQ. Trimming removed 5 bases at V and 3 bases at J, with 17 bases between. CDR3 loop: CASSRDRSAEETQYF. The CDR3 DNA follows: TGCGCCAGCAGTAGAGACAGGTCAGCCGAAGAGACCCAGTACTTC.

The V and J genes are TRBV7-9 and TRBJ2-1, with 10 bases lining up with TRBD2. V was clipped by 1 base and J by 15 bases; unmatched bases: 3. This CDR3 is 12 amino acids long. The germline V gene has CDR1 SEHNR and CDR2 FQNEAQ (reference sequence). The CDR3 coding sequence is TGTGCCAGCAGCTTAGATAGCGGGGGGCGGTTCTTC. Protein product: CASSLDSGGRFF.

This clone was detected many times. V is TRBV11-2 and J is TRBJ2-1, with 7 bases identical to TRBD2. Germline V gene data show CDR1 as SGHAT and CDR2 as FQNNGV. The CDR3 has 14 amino acids. V trimming: 1 base; J trimming: 6 bases; junction bases outside the gene matches: 3. Here the CDR3 reads CASSLAGTTNEQFF. The CDR3 DNA reads TGTGCCAGCAGCTTAGCCGGGACTACCAATGAGCAGTTCTTC.

In its sample, this clone was seen a few times. The V call is TRBV5-6, the J call TRBJ2-7, with TRBD1 identical over 7 bases. J was trimmed by 6 bases and V by 4 bases; bases with no gene match: 10. CDR3 length equals 14 residues. Germline loops: CDR1 SGHDT, CDR2 YYEEEE. CDR3 amino acids: CASSPETGKGEQYF. CDR3 coding DNA: TGTGCCAGCAGCCCCGAGACAGGGAAGGGCGAGCAGTACTTC.

The rearrangement links TRBV2 to TRBJ2-1; the D is unclear. CDR1 SNHLY and CDR2 FYNNEI come from the germline V gene. V was clipped by 4 bases and J by 10 bases, with 14 bases between them. This CDR3 is 13 amino acids long. The CDR3 loop is CASSVAEPGEQFF. CDR3 sequence (DNA): TGTGCCAGCAGTGTCGCGGAGCCCGGCGAGCAGTTCTTC.

This chain joins TRBV9 and TRBJ2-3; TRBD2 aligns across 9 bases. Germline values: CDR1 SGDLS, CDR2 YYNGEE. Losses at the gene ends were 0 bases for V and 2 bases for J; bases not matched to a gene: 7. The CDR3 is made up of 17 amino acids. The CDR3 region has the DNA TGTGCCAGCAGCGTAGCTCCGACTAGCGGATTCACAGATACGCAGTATTTT. Translated: CASSVAPTSGFTDTQYF.

The gene calls are TRBV6-2 or TRBV6-3 and TRBJ1-1; 9 nucleotides align to TRBD1. J was trimmed by 3 bases and V by 4 bases; bases with no gene match: 9. CDR3 length: 16 amino acids. Germline loops: CDR1 MNHEY, CDR2 SVGEGT. The chain's CDR3 is CASSSRQGVIDTEAFF. In DNA, the CDR3 is TGTGCCAGCAGTTCCAGACAGGGGGTAATCGACACTGAAGCTTTCTTT.

The chain has TRBV13 and TRBJ2-5, with D possibly being TRBD2 (5 bases). V gave up 4 bases and J gave up 5 bases, with 20 bases separating them. CDR3 size: 16 residues. Germline assignment: CDR1 PRHDT and CDR2 FYEKMQ (reference sequence). The CDR3 DNA reads TGTGCCAGCAGCTCGCGAAGGCTAGCCGCTTCGGAGACCCAGTACTTC. The encoded protein is CASSSRRLAASETQYF.

CDR3 in DNA: TGTGCCAGCAGCTCCGACAGTGGCTTCTTTAGCTCCTACAATGAGCAGTTCTTC. Protein: CASSSDSGFFSSYNEQFF. The chain couples TRBV5-5 to TRBJ2-1, with D maybe TRBD1 (5 bases). The germline CDR1 and CDR2 sequences are SGHKS and YYEKEE (reference sequence). The CDR3 covers 18 residues. Trimming took 3 bases from V and 0 from J, leaving 19 bases between them.

CDR3 nucleotide sequence: TGTGCCAGCAGCGTAGGGGGACTTAGCACCGGGGAGCTGTTTTTT. It codes for CASSVGGLSTGELFF. The chain has TRBV9 and TRBJ2-2; D perhaps matches TRBD2 (6 bases). The V end lost 0 bases, the J end lost 4 bases, and 10 bases lay between the germline ends. This CDR3 is built from 15 residues. Per the germline V gene, CDR1 is SGDLS and CDR2 is YYNGEE.

The chain links TRBV4-2 to TRBJ1-3; D possibly corresponds to TRBD1 (6 bases). V was shortened by 0 bases and J by 3 bases, with 15 bases between the two germline ends. CDR1 is LGHNA, CDR2 YNFKEQ, per germline. This CDR3 is built from 17 residues. CDR3 DNA: TGTGCCAGCAGCCAAGATACGAACAGGGTGGGTGGAAACACCATATATTTT. Protein: CASSQDTNRVGGNTIYF.

This CDR3 reads CSASRERQGLSSETQYF. CDR3 nucleotide sequence: TGCAGTGCTAGTCGGGAAAGACAGGGGCTTTCATCAGAGACCCAGTACTTC. The rearrangement joins TRBV20-1 to TRBJ2-5; 8 bases fit TRBD1. CDR3 length: 17 residues. Trimming removed 3 bases from V and 4 bases from J; junction bases left unmatched: 16. Germline assignment: CDR1 DFQATT and CDR2 SNEGSKA (reference sequence).

J is TRBJ1-1 and V is TRBV20-1; no definite D call. The germline V and J ends were trimmed by 7 bases and 10 bases, with 13 bases remaining between them. The CDR3 is 10 amino acids. Germline CDR1 DFQATT, CDR2 SNEGSKA (reference sequence). The CDR3 spells CSVAQLRAFF. CDR3 nucleotides: TGCAGTGTCGCACAGCTGAGAGCTTTCTTT.

The rearrangement links TRBV28 to TRBJ2-3; 9 bases agree with TRBD1. V lost 5 bases and J lost 0; bases outside the gene matches: 6. Germline V lookup: CDR1 MDHEN, CDR2 SYDVKM. CDR3 length: 16 residues. The CDR3 is CASSPGTGLSTDTQYF. Here the CDR3 DNA reads TGTGCCAGCAGTCCCGGGACAGGGCTAAGCACAGATACGCAGTATTTT.

The chain couples TRBV6-5 to TRBJ2-1, with 9 bases lining up with TRBD2. The CDR3 extends over 15 amino acids. V lost 8 bases, J lost 7 bases, and 12 bases stayed unmatched. CDR1 MNHEY and CDR2 SVGAGI come from the germline V gene. CDR3 loop: CASHSGGSGGNEQFF. The DNA of the CDR3 is TGTGCCAGCCATTCGGGGGGGAGCGGGGGGAATGAGCAGTTCTTC.

This clone was observed a handful of times. This rearrangement joins TRBV5-1 to TRBJ1-6; TRBD1 matches at 9 bases. After removal of 1 base from V and 4 bases from J, the junction contained 6 bases not matched to a gene. Looked up from germline, CDR1 is SGHRS and CDR2 is YFSETQ. The CDR3 is 17 amino acids. Here the CDR3 reads CASSLRETGGYNSPLHF. The CDR3 coding sequence is TGCGCCAGCAGCTTGCGCGAGACAGGGGGATATAATTCACCCCTCCACTTT.

The chain has TRBV5-1 and TRBJ1-3, with TRBD1 identical over 7 bases. The germline gives CDR1 SGHRS, CDR2 YFSETQ. Germline trimming cut 1 base from V and 2 bases from J; bases unmatched to any gene: 3. This CDR3 has 15 amino acids. The CDR3 here is CASSLRGQAGNTIYF. CDR3 DNA: TGCGCCAGCAGCTTGAGGGGGCAAGCTGGAAACACCATATATTTT.

The rearrangement uses TRBV10-3 and TRBJ1-5; tentatively, D is TRBD1 (6 bases). Per germline, CDR1 ENHRY and CDR2 SYGVKD. The germline V and J ends were trimmed by 0 bases and 2 bases, with 11 bases remaining between them. This CDR3 is built from 16 residues. CDR3 amino acids: CAISESRQEGNQPQHF. The CDR3 bases are TGTGCCATCAGTGAGTCGAGACAGGAGGGCAATCAGCCCCAGCATTTT.